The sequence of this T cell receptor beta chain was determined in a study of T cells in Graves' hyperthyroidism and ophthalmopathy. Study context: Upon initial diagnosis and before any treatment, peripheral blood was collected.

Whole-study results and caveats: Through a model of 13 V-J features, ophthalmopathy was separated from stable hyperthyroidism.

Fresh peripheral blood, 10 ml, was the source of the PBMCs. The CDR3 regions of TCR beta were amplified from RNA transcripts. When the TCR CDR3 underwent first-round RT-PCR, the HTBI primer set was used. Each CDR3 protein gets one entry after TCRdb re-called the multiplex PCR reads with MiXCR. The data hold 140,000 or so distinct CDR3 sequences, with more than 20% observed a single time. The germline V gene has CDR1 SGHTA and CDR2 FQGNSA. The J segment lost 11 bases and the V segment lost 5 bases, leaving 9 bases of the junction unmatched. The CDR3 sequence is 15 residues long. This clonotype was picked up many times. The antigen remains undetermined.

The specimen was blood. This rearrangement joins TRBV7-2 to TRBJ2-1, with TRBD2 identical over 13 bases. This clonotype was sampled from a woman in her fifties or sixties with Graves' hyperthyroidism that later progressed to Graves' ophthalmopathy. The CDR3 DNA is TGTGCCAGCAGCCAGATACGGACTAGCGGGGGCCAGCAGTTCTTC. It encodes CASSQIRTSGGQQFF.